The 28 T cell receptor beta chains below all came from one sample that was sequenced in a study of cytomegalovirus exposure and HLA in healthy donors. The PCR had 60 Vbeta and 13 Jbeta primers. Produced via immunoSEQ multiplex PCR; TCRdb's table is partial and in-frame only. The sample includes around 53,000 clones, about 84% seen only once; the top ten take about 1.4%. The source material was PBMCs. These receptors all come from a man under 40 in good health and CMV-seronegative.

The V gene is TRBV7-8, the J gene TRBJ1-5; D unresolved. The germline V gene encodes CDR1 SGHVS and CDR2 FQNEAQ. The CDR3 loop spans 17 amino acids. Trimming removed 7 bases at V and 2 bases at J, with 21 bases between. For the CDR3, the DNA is TGTGCCAGCAACCTCGGGAGGGTAGTTGAAGGCAATCAGCCCCAGCATTTT. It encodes CASNLGRVVEGNQPQHF.

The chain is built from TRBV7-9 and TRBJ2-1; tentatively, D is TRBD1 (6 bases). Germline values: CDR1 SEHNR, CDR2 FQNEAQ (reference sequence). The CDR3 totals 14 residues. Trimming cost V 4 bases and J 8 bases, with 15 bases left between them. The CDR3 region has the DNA TGTGCCAGCAGCTCTAACAGGGTTCGGTATGAGCAGTTCTTC. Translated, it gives CASSSNRVRYEQFF.

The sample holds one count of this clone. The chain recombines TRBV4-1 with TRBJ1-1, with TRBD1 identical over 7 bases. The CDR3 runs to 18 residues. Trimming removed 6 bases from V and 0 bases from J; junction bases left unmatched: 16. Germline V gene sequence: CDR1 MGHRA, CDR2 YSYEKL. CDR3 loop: CASSSIGRTGRMNTEAFF. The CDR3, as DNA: TGCGCCAGCAGTTCTATCGGTAGGACAGGTCGCATGAACACTGAAGCTTTCTTT.

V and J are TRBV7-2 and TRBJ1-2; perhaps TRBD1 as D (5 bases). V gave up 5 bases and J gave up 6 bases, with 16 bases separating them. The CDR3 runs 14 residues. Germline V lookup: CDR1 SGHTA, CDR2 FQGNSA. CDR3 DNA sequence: TGTGCCAGCAGCCAGAGCCCAGGGATGAATGGCTACACCTTC. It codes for CASSQSPGMNGYTF.

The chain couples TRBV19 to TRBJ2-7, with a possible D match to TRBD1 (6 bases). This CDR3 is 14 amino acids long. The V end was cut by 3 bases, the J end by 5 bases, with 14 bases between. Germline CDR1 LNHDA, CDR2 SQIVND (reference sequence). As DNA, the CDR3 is TGTGCCAGTAGTATCCGTCAGGGGAACGACGAGCAGTACTTC. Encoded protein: CASSIRQGNDEQYF.

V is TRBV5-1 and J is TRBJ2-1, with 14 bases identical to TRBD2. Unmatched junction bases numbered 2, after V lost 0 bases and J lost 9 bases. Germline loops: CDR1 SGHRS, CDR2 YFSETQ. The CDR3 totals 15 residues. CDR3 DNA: TGCGCCAGCAGCTTGGAGGGACTAGCGGGAGTTGAGCAGTTCTTC. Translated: CASSLEGLAGVEQFF.

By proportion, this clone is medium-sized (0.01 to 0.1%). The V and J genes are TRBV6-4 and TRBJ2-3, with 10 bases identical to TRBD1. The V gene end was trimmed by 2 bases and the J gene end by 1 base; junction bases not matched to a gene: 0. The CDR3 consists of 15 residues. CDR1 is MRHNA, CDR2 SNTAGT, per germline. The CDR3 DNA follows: TGTGCCAGCAGTGACGGGACAGGGGGCACAGATACGCAGTATTTT. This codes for CASSDGTGGTDTQYF.

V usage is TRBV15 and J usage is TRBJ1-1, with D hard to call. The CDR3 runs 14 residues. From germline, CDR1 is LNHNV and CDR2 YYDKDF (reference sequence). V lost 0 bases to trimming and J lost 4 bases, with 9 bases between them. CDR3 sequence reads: CATSRDPMPTEAFF. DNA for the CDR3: TGTGCCACCAGCAGAGATCCTATGCCCACTGAAGCTTTCTTT.

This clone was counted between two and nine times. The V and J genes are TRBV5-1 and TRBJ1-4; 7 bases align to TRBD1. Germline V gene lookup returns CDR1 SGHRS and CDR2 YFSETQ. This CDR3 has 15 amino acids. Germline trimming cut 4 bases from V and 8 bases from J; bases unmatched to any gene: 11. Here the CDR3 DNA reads TGCGCCAGCAGCCTGAGGGGGCATTCTGACGAAAAACTGTTTTTT. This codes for CASSLRGHSDEKLFF.

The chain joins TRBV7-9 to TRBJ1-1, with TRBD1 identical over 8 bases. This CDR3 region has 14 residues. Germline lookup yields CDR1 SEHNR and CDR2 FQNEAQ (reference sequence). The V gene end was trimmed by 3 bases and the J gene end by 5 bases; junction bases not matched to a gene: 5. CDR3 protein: CASSFSGGWTEAFF. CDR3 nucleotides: TGTGCCAGCAGCTTTTCAGGGGGCTGGACTGAAGCTTTCTTT.

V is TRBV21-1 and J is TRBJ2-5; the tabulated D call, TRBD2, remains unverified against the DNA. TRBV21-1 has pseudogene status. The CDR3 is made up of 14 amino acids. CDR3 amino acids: CASSKEPPPETQYF. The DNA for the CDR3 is TGTGCCAGCAGCAAAGAGCCCCCGCCAGAGACCCAGTACTTC.

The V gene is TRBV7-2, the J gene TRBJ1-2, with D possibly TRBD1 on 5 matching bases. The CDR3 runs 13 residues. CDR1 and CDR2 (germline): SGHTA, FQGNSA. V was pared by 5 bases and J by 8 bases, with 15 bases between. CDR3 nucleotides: TGTGCCAGCAGCCTTACCAGGGTTGGGGGCTACACCTTC. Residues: CASSLTRVGGYTF.

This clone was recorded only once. DNA of the CDR3: TGTGCCAGCATAAGGCGGGCACCGAACACCGGGGAGCTGTTTTTT. It specifies CASIRRAPNTGELFF. The V call is TRBV21-1, the J call TRBJ2-2; the D call in the table, TRBD2, was not verified against the DNA. TRBV21-1 is a pseudogene. This CDR3 comprises 15 residues.

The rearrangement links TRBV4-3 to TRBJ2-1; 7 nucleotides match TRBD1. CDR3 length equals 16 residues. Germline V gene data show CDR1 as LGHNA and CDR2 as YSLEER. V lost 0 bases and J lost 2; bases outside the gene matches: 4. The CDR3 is CASSQEPQGAYNEQFF. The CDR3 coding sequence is TGCGCCAGCAGCCAAGAACCTCAGGGGGCCTACAATGAGCAGTTCTTC.

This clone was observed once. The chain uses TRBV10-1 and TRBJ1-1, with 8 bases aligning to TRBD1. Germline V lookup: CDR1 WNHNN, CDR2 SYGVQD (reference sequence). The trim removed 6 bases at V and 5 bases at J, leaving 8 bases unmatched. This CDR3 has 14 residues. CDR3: CASSAHGQGTEAFF. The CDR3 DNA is TGCGCCAGCAGCGCCCACGGACAGGGAACTGAAGCTTTCTTT.

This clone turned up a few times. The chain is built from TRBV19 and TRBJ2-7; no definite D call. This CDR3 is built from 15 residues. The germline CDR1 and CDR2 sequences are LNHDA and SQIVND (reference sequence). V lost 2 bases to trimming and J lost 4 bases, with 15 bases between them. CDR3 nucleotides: TGTGCCAGTAGTATATTGAGCGTCAGTGGGTACGAGCAGTACTTC. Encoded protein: CASSILSVSGYEQYF.

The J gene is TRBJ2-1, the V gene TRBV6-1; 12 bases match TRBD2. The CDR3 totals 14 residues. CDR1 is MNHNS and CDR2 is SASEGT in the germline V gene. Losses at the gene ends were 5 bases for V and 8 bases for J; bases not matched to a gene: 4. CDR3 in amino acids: CASSLAGGPYEQFF. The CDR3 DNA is TGTGCCAGCAGTCTAGCGGGGGGGCCGTATGAGCAGTTCTTC.

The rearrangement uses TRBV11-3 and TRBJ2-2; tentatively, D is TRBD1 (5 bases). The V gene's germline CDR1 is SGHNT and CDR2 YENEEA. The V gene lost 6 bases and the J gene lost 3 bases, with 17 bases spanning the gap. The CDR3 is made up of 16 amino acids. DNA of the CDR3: TGTGCCAGCAGTTATAAGGGGTGGTTGGACACCGGGGAGCTGTTTTTT. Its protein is CASSYKGWLDTGELFF. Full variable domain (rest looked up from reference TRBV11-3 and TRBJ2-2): EAGVVQSPRYKIIEKKQPVAFWCNPISGHNTLYWYLQNLGQGPELLIRYENEEAVDDSQLPKDRFSAERLKGVDSTLKIQPAELGDSAVYLCASSYKGWLDTGELFFGEGSRLTVL.

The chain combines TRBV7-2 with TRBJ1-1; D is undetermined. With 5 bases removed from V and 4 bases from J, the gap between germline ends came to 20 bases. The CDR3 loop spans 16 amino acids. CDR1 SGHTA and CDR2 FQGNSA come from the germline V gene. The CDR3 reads CASSPPSMRMSTEAFF. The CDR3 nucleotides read TGTGCCAGCAGCCCTCCAAGTATGCGAATGAGCACTGAAGCTTTCTTT.

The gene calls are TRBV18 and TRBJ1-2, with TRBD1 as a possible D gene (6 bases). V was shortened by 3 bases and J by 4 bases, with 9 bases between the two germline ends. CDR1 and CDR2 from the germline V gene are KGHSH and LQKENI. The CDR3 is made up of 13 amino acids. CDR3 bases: TGTGCCAGCTCACCGGACAGCATCTATGGCTACACCTTC. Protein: CASSPDSIYGYTF.

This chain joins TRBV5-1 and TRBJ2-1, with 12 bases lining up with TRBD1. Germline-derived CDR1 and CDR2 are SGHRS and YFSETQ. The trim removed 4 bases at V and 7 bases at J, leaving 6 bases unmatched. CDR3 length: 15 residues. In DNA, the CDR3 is TGCGCCAGCAGCCCGGGACAGGGGGCTTTGAATGAGCAGTTCTTC. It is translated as CASSPGQGALNEQFF.

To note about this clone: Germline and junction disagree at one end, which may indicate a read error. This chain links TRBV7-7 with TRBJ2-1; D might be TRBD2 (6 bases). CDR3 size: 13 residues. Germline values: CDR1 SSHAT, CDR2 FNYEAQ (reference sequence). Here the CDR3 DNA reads TGTGCTAGCAGCTTAGCGCAAAGCGGGGAGCAGTTCTTC. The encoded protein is CASSLAQSGEQFF.

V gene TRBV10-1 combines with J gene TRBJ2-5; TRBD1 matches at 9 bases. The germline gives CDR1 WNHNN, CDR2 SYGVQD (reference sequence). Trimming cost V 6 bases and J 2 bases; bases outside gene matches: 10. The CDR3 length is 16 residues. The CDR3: CASSRGQGGPQETQYF. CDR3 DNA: TGCGCCAGCAGCCGGGGACAGGGTGGACCACAAGAGACCCAGTACTTC.

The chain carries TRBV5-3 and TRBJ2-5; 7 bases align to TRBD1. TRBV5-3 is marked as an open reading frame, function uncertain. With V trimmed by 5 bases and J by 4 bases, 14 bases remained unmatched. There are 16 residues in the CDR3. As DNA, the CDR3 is TGTGCCAGAAGAGCCTCCGACAGGGACGGAGGAGAGACCCAGTACTTC. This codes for CARRASDRDGGETQYF.

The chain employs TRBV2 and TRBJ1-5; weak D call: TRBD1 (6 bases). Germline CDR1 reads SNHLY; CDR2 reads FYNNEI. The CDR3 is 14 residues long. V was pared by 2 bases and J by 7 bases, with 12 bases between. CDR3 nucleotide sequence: TGTGCCAGCAGTGAAAGGGGGGGAAACCAGCCCCAGCATTTT. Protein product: CASSERGGNQPQHF.

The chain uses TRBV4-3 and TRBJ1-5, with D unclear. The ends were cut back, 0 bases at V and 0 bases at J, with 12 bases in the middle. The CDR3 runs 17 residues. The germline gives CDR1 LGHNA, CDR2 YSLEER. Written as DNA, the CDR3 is TGCGCCAGCAGCCAAGATCTTAACAGCTATAGCAATCAGCCCCAGCATTTT. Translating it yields CASSQDLNSYSNQPQHF.

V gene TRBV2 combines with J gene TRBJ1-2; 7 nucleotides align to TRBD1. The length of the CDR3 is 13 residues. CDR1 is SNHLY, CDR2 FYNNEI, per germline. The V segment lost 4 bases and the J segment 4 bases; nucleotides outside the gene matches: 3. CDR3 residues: CASSGDSPYGYTF. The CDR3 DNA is TGTGCCAGCAGTGGGGACAGCCCCTATGGCTACACCTTC.

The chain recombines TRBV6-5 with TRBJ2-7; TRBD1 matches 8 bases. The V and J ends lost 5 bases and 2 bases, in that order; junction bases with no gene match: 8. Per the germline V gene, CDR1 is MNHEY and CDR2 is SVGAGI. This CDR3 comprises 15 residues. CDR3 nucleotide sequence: TGTGCCAGCAGTAGGACCCGGGACAGGCCCTACGAGCAGTACTTC. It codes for CASSRTRDRPYEQYF.